This T cell receptor beta chain came from a study of T-cell reconstitution after alpha-beta-depleted transplantation in children. Study-level results: Newly produced T cells mostly accounted for T-cell counts and diversity one year post-transplant. Roughly two months post-transplant, alpha-beta T cells reportedly originated from several hundred graft clones that had expanded. High day-60 TCRbeta diversity in some patients came from surviving recipient T cells and thymic progenitors.

Unique molecular identifiers were used to barcode this TCRbeta library. TCRdb re-analysed the PCR reads in MiXCR, keeping a single row per CDR3 protein. The sample carries hundreds of thousands of distinct CDR3 sequences, roughly 13% recorded once. This clonotype was picked up many times. Its antigen is unidentified. One end of the junction does not line up with germline, which may come from a read error. Germline assignment: CDR1 SEHNR and CDR2 FQNEAQ (reference sequence). This CDR3 comprises 15 residues. This TCR came from a girl aged 2 to 9 with congenital amegakaryocytic thrombocytopenia, due to receive a stem cell transplant. V gene TRBV7-9 combines with J gene TRBJ2-3, with D tentatively TRBD2 (6 bases). The specimen comprised PBMCs, sampled before TCRalphabeta/CD19-depleted stem cell transplant. The CDR3 loop reads CASSFGGGGTDTQYF. The CDR3 DNA reads TGCGCCAGCAGCTTTGGTGGCGGGGGCACAGATACGCAGTATTTT.